These T cell receptor beta chains were read from a single sample in a study of spatial heterogeneity in lung cancer. TCRdb itself ran the 5' RACE reads through MiXCR, one entry per CDR3 protein. Here the sample spans almost 75,000 distinct CDR3 sequences, less than 15% being singletons. The specimen was PBMCs, collected at surgery. These receptors were obtained from a male donor with early-stage non-small cell lung cancer. CDR3s include the opening cysteine and the closing phenylalanine or tryptophan. D genes are given only for firm matches. Expanded clones are given a class, and other clones once, few, many or no size at all.

medium-sized,TRBJ1-1,TRBV11-2,NA,TGTGCCAGCAGCTTAGGGCGAACTGAAGCTTTCTTT,CASSLGRTEAFF
NA,TRBJ1-1,TRBV5-4,TRBD1,TGTGCCAGCAGCTTGGACAGGGGGCCCACTGAAGCTTTCTTT,CASSLDRGPTEAFF
many,TRBJ1-1,TRBV29-1,NA,TGCAGCGTGGGGACTCCCAGAGGCATGAACACTGAAGCTTTCTTT,CSVGTPRGMNTEAFF
many,TRBJ2-3,TRBV7-3,NA,TGTGCCAGCAGCTCCCGCACAGATACGCAGTATTTT,CASSSRTDTQYF
many,TRBJ2-5,TRBV7-2,TRBD2,TGTGCCAGCAGCTCGGGACTAGCCTCAGAGACCCAGTACTTC,CASSSGLASETQYF
few,TRBJ1-1,TRBV5-4,NA,TGTGCCAGCAGCTTGGGGGCTGTAAGGGGAGCTTTCTTT,CASSLGAVRGAFF
many,TRBJ2-7,TRBV6-5,TRBD2,TGTGCCAGCAGAAAGGGACTAGCGGGAATCTACGAGCAGTACTTC,CASRKGLAGIYEQYF
few,TRBJ1-1,TRBV4-1,NA,TGCGCCAGCAGCCAAGAAAGGGGTCGAGGCACTGAAGCTTTCTTT,CASSQERGRGTEAFF
few,TRBJ2-3,TRBV20-1,NA,TGCAGTGTAAAGGGGGGACTACGGGGCACAGATACGCAGTATTTT,CSVKGGLRGTDTQYF
NA,TRBJ2-5,TRBV4-2,TRBD2,TGTGCCAGCAGCCCGGGACTAGAAGAGACCCAGTACTTC,CASSPGLEETQYF
many,TRBJ2-5,TRBV7-9,NA,TGTGCCAGCAGCTCCCCATTACGGGAGTTCGAGACCCAGTACTTC,CASSSPLREFETQYF
NA,TRBJ1-5,TRBV24-1,NA,TGTGCCAGCGCCGGACGGAACGGAGATCAGCCCCAGCATTTT,CASAGRNGDQPQHF
many,TRBJ2-3,TRBV7-6,NA,TGTGCCAGCAGCTTCTCGGACGACGGTACGCAGTATTTT,CASSFSDDGTQYF
NA,TRBJ2-7,TRBV30,NA,TGTGCCTGGAACGAGGGGGTAACCTACGAGCAGTACTTC,CAWNEGVTYEQYF
few,TRBJ2-7,TRBV5-1,NA,TGCGCCAGCAGCTTGGAGGCCAGCTCCTACGAGCAGTACTTC,CASSLEASSYEQYF
few,TRBJ2-7,TRBV19,TRBD2,TGTGCCAGTAGTACTAGCGGTCCCGAGCAGTACTTC,CASSTSGPEQYF
few,TRBJ2-1,TRBV5-1,NA,TGCGCCAGCAGCTTGGGTGGGGAGCAGTTCTTC,CASSLGGEQFF
NA,TRBJ1-3,TRBV6-5,NA,TGTGCCAGCAGTTCTACAGGCGTCTCTGGAAACACCATATATTTT,CASSSTGVSGNTIYF
few,TRBJ2-5,TRBV4-1,TRBD2,TGCGCCAGCAGCCAAGGTCCTCTAGCGGTGGAGACCCAGTACTTC,CASSQGPLAVETQYF
NA,TRBJ2-3,TRBV7-2,NA,TGTGCCAGCAGCTTCGGGATCACAGATACGCAGTATTTT,CASSFGITDTQYF
NA,TRBJ1-4,TRBV20-1,NA,TGCAGCGCGGACAGCAGAACTAATGAAAAACTGTTTTTT,CSADSRTNEKLFF
few,TRBJ1-1,TRBV6-1,NA,TGTGCCAGCAGTGATCAGGGGACGAACACTGAAGCTTTCTTT,CASSDQGTNTEAFF
few,TRBJ2-5,TRBV6-2/TRBV6-3,NA,TGTGCCAGCAGTTACTCGACAACAGGTCAAGAGACCCAGTACTTC,CASSYSTTGQETQYF
many,TRBJ2-1,TRBV12-3/TRBV12-4,TRBD1,TGTGCCAGCAGTTTAGGGGGAAACAGGGGAAATGAGCAGTTCTTC,CASSLGGNRGNEQFF
many,TRBJ1-1,TRBV28,NA,TGTGCCAGCAGTTCCCTCCGAGGGACACGCACTGAAGCTTTCTTT,CASSSLRGTRTEAFF
NA,TRBJ2-6,TRBV5-4,NA,TGTGCCAGCGGGACCCCCTCCTCTGGGGCCAACGTCCTGACTTTC,CASGTPSSGANVLTF
NA,TRBJ1-6,TRBV4-3,TRBD1,TGCGCCAGCAGCCGGACAGGGACCTCGTATAATTCACCCCTCCACTTT,CASSRTGTSYNSPLHF
many,TRBJ2-1,TRBV7-8,TRBD1,TGTGCCAGCAGCTTAGGACCTGAACAGGGGAGTGAGCAGTTCTTC,CASSLGPEQGSEQFF
NA,TRBJ1-1,TRBV7-8,NA,TGTGCCAGCAGCTTAGGTGGGCTATCCGCCGTGAACACTGAAGCTTTCTTT,CASSLGGLSAVNTEAFF
few,TRBJ1-1,TRBV9,NA,TGTGCCAGCAGCGTTGGGACTAACACTGAAGCTTTCTTT,CASSVGTNTEAFF
few,TRBJ1-5,TRBV20-1,TRBD1,TGCAGTGCCCCGCTGGGACAGGGTAATCAGCCCCAGCATTTT,CSAPLGQGNQPQHF
NA,TRBJ2-3,TRBV5-1,TRBD2,TGCGCCAACAGCTTTAGCGGGAGTTCAGATACGCAGTATTTT,CANSFSGSSDTQYF
few,TRBJ2-7,TRBV6-5,NA,TGTGCCAGCAGTTCAGGGATCTACGAGCAGTACTTC,CASSSGIYEQYF
many,TRBJ2-3,TRBV10-3,NA,TGTGCCATCAGTGAGGCAGCAGATACGCAGTATTTT,CAISEAADTQYF
many,TRBJ2-2,TRBV4-1,NA,TGCGCCAGCAGCCCACAAATCGGGACAGGGGAGCTGTTTTTT,CASSPQIGTGELFF
NA,TRBJ1-2,TRBV12-3/TRBV12-4,NA,TGTGCCAGCAGTAGAGACAAGTCGTATGGCTACACCTTC,CASSRDKSYGYTF
NA,TRBJ2-3,TRBV7-2,NA,TGTGCCAGCAGCTCACCTATACTCCCCAGCACAGATACGCAGTATTTT,CASSSPILPSTDTQYF
few,TRBJ1-1,TRBV5-4,NA,TGTGCCAGCAGCTTGGCACGAAACATGAACACTGAAGCTTTCTTT,CASSLARNMNTEAFF
NA,TRBJ2-2,TRBV2,NA,TGTGCCAGCAGCGGGCGGGCCTCGAACACCGGGGAGCTGTTTTTT,CASSGRASNTGELFF
NA,TRBJ1-5,TRBV24-1,NA,TGTGCCACCCAGGGCGTCGGCAATCAGCCCCAGCATTTT,CATQGVGNQPQHF
NA,TRBJ2-2,TRBV2,NA,TGTGCCAGCAGTCCCCGAAATCTCGGGGAGCTGTTTTTT,CASSPRNLGELFF
few,TRBJ2-3,TRBV30,NA,TGTGCCTGGAGCCCGGGTCCGAGAAGCACAGATACGCAGTATTTT,CAWSPGPRSTDTQYF
NA,TRBJ1-2,TRBV3-1,NA,TGTGCCAGCAGCCACGGGCAGACGCTTTTGGCCGGCTACACCTTC,CASSHGQTLLAGYTF
NA,TRBJ2-1,TRBV25-1,NA,TGTGCCAGCAGTCCCTCCTTTGGGGTTTTCTTC,CASSPSFGVFF
NA,TRBJ2-5,TRBV5-5,NA,TGTGCCAGCAGCTTGGTGGGGGACCCAGGAGAGACCCAGTACTTC,CASSLVGDPGETQYF
NA,TRBJ2-7,TRBV4-1,NA,TGCGCCAGCAGCCAGGCACAGTCGAAAGGGCTCTACGAGCAGTACTTC,CASSQAQSKGLYEQYF
once,TRBJ1-2,TRBV29-1,NA,TGCAGCGTCGGGGCCCGGGGGGATGGCTACACCTTC,CSVGARGDGYTF
many,TRBJ2-1,TRBV2,NA,TGTGCCACCTGCCCGGACAGCTCCTACAATGAGCAGTTCTTC,CATCPDSSYNEQFF
many,TRBJ1-4,TRBV24-1,NA,TGTGCCACCCGGGACGGAAGAAATGAAAAACTGTTTTTT,CATRDGRNEKLFF
few,TRBJ2-1,TRBV10-3,TRBD1,TGTGCCATTTCCCGGGACAGATACTACAATGAGCAGTTCTTC,CAISRDRYYNEQFF
few,TRBJ1-5,TRBV12-3/TRBV12-4,NA,TGTGCCAGCAGTTATTCGTCCGGCCTCAATCAGCCCCAGCATTTT,CASSYSSGLNQPQHF